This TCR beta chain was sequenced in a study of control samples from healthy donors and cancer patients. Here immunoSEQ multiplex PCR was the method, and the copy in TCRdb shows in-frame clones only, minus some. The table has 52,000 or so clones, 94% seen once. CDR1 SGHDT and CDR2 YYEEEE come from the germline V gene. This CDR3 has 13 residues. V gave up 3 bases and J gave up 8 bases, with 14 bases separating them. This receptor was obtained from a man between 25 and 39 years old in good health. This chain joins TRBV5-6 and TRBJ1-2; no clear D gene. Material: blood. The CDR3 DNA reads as TGTGCCAGCAGCTCGACGAACCCTACCGGCTACACCTTC. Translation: CASSSTNPTGYTF.